The rows below give T cell receptor delta chains drawn from one sample of a study of gamma-delta T cells after stem cell transplantation. TCRdb re-called the RT-PCR reads with CATT. In the table there are about 1,600 delta-chain clones, 20% to 25% of which are singletons. The sample comprised gamma-delta T cells. Receptors originate from a human donor. It is not recorded whose cells these are; they may come from a transplant donor. Each CDR3 is given with its conserved first and last residue. Each record gives: J gene, D gene, V gene, clone size, CDR3 DNA, CDR3 protein. D genes are given only for firm matches. Not all rows give a size; the values are once, few, many and, for expanded clones, a class.

TRDJ1,TRDD3,TRDV2,few,TGTGCCTGTGACACCGTTGAGGGGGATACGTATAATTCCGATAAACTCATCTTT,CACDTVEGDTYNSDKLIF
TRDJ1,-,TRDV2,-,TGTGCCTGTGACAGGAGCGGCGCGACCTTAAAGACCGATAAACTCATCTTT,CACDRSGATLKTDKLIF
TRDJ1,TRDD3,TRDV2,few,TGTGCCTGTGACACGCTTCTACTGGGGGATACGACCGATAAACTCATCTTT,CACDTLLLGDTTDKLIF
TRDJ1,-,TRDV2,few,TGTGCCTGTGACACCTGGGGGACCGATAAACTCATCTTT,CACDTWGTDKLIF
TRDJ1,-,TRDV2,-,TGTGCCTGTGACCTCGTCGGAGGCTATGGGGACCTCGAAATACCCTTCGCATCCGATAAACTCATCTTT,CACDLVGGYGDLEIPFASDKLIF